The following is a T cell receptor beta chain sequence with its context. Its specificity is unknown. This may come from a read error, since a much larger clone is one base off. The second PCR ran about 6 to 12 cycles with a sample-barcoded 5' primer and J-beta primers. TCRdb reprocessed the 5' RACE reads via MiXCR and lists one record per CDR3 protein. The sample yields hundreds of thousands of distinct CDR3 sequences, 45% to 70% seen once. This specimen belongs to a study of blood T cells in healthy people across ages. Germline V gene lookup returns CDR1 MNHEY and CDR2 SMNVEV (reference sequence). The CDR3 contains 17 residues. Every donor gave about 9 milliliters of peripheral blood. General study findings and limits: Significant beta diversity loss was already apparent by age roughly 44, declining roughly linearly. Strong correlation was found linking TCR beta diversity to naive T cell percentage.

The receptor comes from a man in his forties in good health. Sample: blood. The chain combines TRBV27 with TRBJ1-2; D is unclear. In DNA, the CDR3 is TGTGCCGGCAGTTTAGATCCACCTACCATCTCTGGCTATGGCTACACCTTC. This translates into CAGSLDPPTISGYGYTF.